This T cell receptor beta chain was captured in a study of glioma-infiltrating T cells after dendritic cell vaccination (dated by TCRdb to the mid-2010s). In the study overall: The cohort included 15 or so glioblastoma patients drawn from Phase I and II dendritic cell vaccination trials, of whom 9 were newly diagnosed and 6 had recurrent disease. Patients received autologous tumor lysate-pulsed dendritic cell vaccination between 2003 and 2012. To make the vaccine, monocyte-derived dendritic cells were cultured for roughly seven days with IL-4 and GM-CSF and then pulsed overnight with autologous tumor lysate. Patients received three intradermal dendritic cell vaccine injections at biweekly intervals in the arm below the axilla. Tumor-infiltrating lymphocyte content was quantified and tumor and blood repertoires were compared in dendritic cell-vaccinated glioblastoma patients by deep sequencing of TCR beta CDR3 regions. Survival after dendritic cell vaccination was correlated with TCR sequencing metrics, including TIL content and tumor-blood repertoire overlap.

Selection of patients required sufficient residual fresh-frozen tumor tissue and over two years of available survival data. An isocitrate dehydrogenase mutation was not carried by any of the glioblastoma patients, although molecular status was otherwise variable. PBMC were collected before vaccination, two weeks after the third vaccination, and at tumor progression if progression occurred. The Qiagen DNeasy Blood extraction Kit was used to extract genomic DNA. TCRB CDR3 regions were amplified from about 1.9 ug genomic DNA, or all available DNA if less, using the immunoSEQ assay. The multiplex PCR relied on 60 forward primers for TCR V beta segments and 13 reverse primers for J beta segments. To estimate the number of reads per starting template, synthetic control templates were added to each sample at limiting dilution. The Illumina HiSeq System generated sequencing reads of 87 bp. As for the authors' bioinformatics: To remove PCR and sequencing errors, closely related sequences were merged with a nearest neighbor algorithm. TCR overlap was measured as the percentage of unique tumor TCR beta sequences also present in the same patient's peripheral blood. TCRdb limited this immuneACCESS table to in-frame rearrangements with V and J called. A share of clones is missing; checked studies link under half to unresolved V genes, and the rest is unexplained. V, J and clone size are those of that table, while D and trimming were read from the DNA. The sample data list under 100,000 clones, and over 85% of these were observed just once. The ten largest make up 3% to 4% of the sample.

The germline V gene (reference sequence) provides CDR1 SEHNR and CDR2 FQNEAQ. Deletion took 1 base off V and 6 bases off J, with a span of 10 bases between the germline ends. Taken from cysteine to phenylalanine, the CDR3 has 13 residues. Kept here is only the CDR3 DNA, which spans 39 bases and is read in frame from base 1. To note about this clone: Its specific antigen is unknown. The record has no base qualities; no much larger clone is one base away.

The paper's findings and limits, for the study overall: After dendritic cell vaccination, a higher estimated pretreatment TIL content predicted longer time to progression and longer overall survival. TCR clonality showed no direct relationship with survival, which suggests that a diverse polyclonal response may be important. The cohort was small and heterogeneous, few patients had complete blood and tumor sets, and even fewer had initial-recurrent tumor pairs. The three-group TCR overlap response model was described as speculative and requiring prospective validation.

The chain was built from TRBV7-9 and TRBJ2-7, with no reliable assignment of the D segment. The sequence was obtained from a human donor with glioblastoma. Sequencing was performed on blood, taken before dendritic cell vaccination. The DNA reads TGTGCCAGCAGCTTAGACCCGATTAGCGAGCAGTACTTC. Protein translation: CASSLDPISEQYF.